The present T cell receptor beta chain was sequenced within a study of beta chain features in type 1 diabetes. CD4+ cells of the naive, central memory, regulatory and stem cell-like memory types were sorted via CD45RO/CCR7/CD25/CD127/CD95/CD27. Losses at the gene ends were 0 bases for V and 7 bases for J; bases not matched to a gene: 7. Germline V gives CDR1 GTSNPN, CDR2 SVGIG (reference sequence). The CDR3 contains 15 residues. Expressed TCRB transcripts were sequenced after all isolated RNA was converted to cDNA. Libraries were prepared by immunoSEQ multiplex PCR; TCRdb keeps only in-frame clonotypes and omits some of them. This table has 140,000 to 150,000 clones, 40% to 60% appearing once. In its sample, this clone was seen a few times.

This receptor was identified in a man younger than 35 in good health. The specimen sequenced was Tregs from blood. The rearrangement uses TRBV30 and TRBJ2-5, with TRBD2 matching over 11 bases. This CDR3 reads CAWSVVAGGRGTQYF. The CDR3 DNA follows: TGTGCCTGGAGTGTGGTAGCGGGGGGGCGGGGGACCCAGTACTTC.